These T cell receptor beta chains were read from a single sample in a study of blood T cell repertoires in COVID-19. Some clones are missing from TCRdb's copy, which holds only in-frame ones; the method was immunoSEQ multiplex PCR. Altogether roughly 76,000 clones are present, around 89% being singletons, with the ten largest covering around 13%. The sequencing input was peripheral blood. These receptors were obtained from a man between 65 and 79 years old with active or convalescent COVID-19. Each CDR3 is given without its conserved first and last residue. Fields, in order: CDR3 length, V gene, J gene, CDR3 protein.

>11|TRBV5-1|TRBJ2-7
ASRSTGTHEQY
>15|TRBV21-1|TRBJ1-1
ASSKLQNRAGHTEAF
>14|TRBV6-2/TRBV6-3|TRBJ2-5
ASSHLKGQGKETQY
>13|TRBV5-1|TRBJ2-7
ASSSWSGGLYEQY
>11|TRBV6-5|TRBJ2-7
ASSGRTFYEQY
>13|TRBV5-4|TRBJ2-5
ASSLPGLASETQY
>14|TRBV4-1|TRBJ1-2
ASSQDNLDRGLGYT
>13|TRBV10-3|TRBJ1-2
AIRTNTDRGYGYT
>11|TRBV6-5|TRBJ1-4
ASKGQLNEKLF
>13|TRBV5-1|TRBJ1-2
ASSLGGQGAKGYT
>14|TRBV5-1|TRBJ2-7
ASSLGPVWGRYEQY
>12|TRBV4-2|TRBJ2-7
ASSQDSSGGEQY
>13|TRBV5-1|TRBJ1-4
ASSGTGGLREKLF
>11|TRBV5-4|TRBJ2-5
ASSSRAQETQY
>12|TRBV28|TRBJ1-5
ASSLGSGGQPQH
>13|TRBV27|TRBJ2-3
ASSPGASGRNTQY
>11|TRBV4-2|TRBJ1-1
ASSIDRDTEAF
>8|TRBV20-1|TRBJ1-4
SAEAEKLF
>14|TRBV24-1|TRBJ1-5
ATQQAGGPFNQPQH
>10|TRBV2|TRBJ2-7
ASWDRAYEQY
>12|TRBV28|TRBJ2-1
ASSGSVGGNEQF
>15|TRBV5-1|TRBJ2-1
ASSLEGLAGSYNEQF
>12|TRBV28|TRBJ1-4
ASSLAGQPEKLF
>13|TRBV15|TRBJ1-1
ATSRGAQGESFRD
>11|TRBV2|TRBJ1-1
ASSGEGGTEAF
>14|TRBV9|TRBJ1-5
ASSAHRDRGNQPQH
>13|TRBV4-1|TRBJ1-5
ASSPTEGAIQPQH
>15|TRBV7-9|TRBJ2-2
ASSLGPTGRYTGELF
>12|TRBV6-4|TRBJ2-2
ASSDQGGTGELF
>15|TRBV19|TRBJ1-1
ASSIAGRGVGNTEAF
>10|TRBV30|TRBJ1-2
AWSVQSVGYT
>13|TRBV5-4|TRBJ2-5
ASSLGGQGKQTQY
>14|TRBV7-9|TRBJ2-7
ASSSGQLAGVYEQY
>16|TRBV28|TRBJ1-6
ASSTGQGLGYGNSPLH
>15|TRBV3-1/TRBV3-2|TRBJ2-1
ASSQNLWTSGPNEQF
>12|TRBV5-1|TRBJ1-5
ASSLSTGHQPQH
>12|TRBV2|TRBJ1-5
ASRRWTVNQPQH
>10|TRBV18|TRBJ2-3
ASSSETDTQY
>11|TRBV6-5|TRBJ1-2
ASSRDRGYGYT
>11|TRBV24-1|TRBJ1-1
ATTGQGGTEAF
>13|TRBV30|TRBJ1-2
AWSFTMTGDGGYT
>11|TRBV6-5|TRBJ1-2
ASGFSGGVGYT